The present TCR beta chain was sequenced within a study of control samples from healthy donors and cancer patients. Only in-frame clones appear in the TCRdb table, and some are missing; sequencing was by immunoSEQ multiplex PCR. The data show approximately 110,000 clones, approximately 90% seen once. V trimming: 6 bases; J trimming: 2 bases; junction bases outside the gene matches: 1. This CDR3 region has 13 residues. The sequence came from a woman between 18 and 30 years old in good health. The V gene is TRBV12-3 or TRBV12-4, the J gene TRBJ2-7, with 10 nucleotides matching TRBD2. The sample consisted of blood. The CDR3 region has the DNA TGTGCCAGCAGACTAGCGGGACCCTACGAGCAGTACTTC. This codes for CASRLAGPYEQYF.